This record covers a single T cell receptor (beta chain). The clone's antigen remains unknown. The sample holds no much larger clone one base away, and base qualities are not on file. The cohort consisted of 666 healthy bone marrow donors. At the time of sampling, every cohort member was nominally healthy, though immune exposures that went unrecorded were likely present. The donor was CMV seronegative and belonged to the group of under 400 seronegative cohort members. Every donor gave a peripheral blood sample, and the peripheral blood mononuclear cells from that sample were used for TCR beta sequencing. The Qiagen DNeasy Blood Extraction Kit was used to extract genomic DNA from the blood cell samples. Library creation used the immunoSEQ multiplex PCR assay. The multiplex PCR relied on a mix of 60 forward primers for TCR Vbeta segments and 13 reverse primers for TCR Jbeta segments. A multiplex PCR assay on genomic DNA amplified the CDR3 region of rearranged TCR beta genes. The amplified TCR beta libraries were sequenced on the Illumina HiSeq System as 87-base-pair reads. The original methods were these. A later analysis tallied roughly 80 million unique TCR beta chains across the 660 or so repertoires, and some 12 million of those chains were shared by two or more donors. A nearest-neighbor algorithm error-corrected the raw reads and collapsed the reads into unique sequences, merging closely related sequences to remove PCR and sequencing errors. V, D and J gene segments were assigned by aligning CDR3 sequences to IMGT reference sequences. For a sequence to be retained, a match of at least six nucleotides was required to both a V gene segment and a J gene segment. A rearrangement counted as productive if the CDR3 had no stop codons and remained in frame with V and J, and every other rearrangement counted as non-productive. Following IMGT convention, CDR3 was defined as the stretch from the second conserved V-encoded cysteine to the conserved J-encoded phenylalanine. In an earlier analysis of more than 550 of the donors, sequences lacking an unambiguous match to a single V gene segment were excluded. An earlier analysis of fewer than 750 of the donors called V segments functional above 56.7% productive rearrangements and segregating when the between-donor standard deviation exceeded 5%. A statistical classification framework was developed to diagnose cytomegalovirus status using the catalog of TCR beta chain sequences. A later analysis assigned V and J genes by comparing TCR nucleotide sequences with IMGT/GENE-DB human TR gene sequences. A later analysis assigned CDR3 sequences and most-parsimonious VDJ recombination scenarios with the TCRdist pipeline. A later analysis defined each TCR beta chain by its CDR3 amino acid sequence plus V-gene family, and excluded reads lacking a unique V-gene family. As a way to deal with suspected cross-contamination and a sequencing artifact, a later analysis dropped roughly 620 nucleotide sequences that were highly shared and had low generation probability. A later analysis calculated a clonal expansion index for each public chain from normalized within-repertoire ranks of inferred template counts. In a later analysis, generation probabilities were computed using a VDJ recombination model fitted to out-of-frame rearrangements, and the results were checked against IGoR. In a later analysis, TCR-TCR, TCR-HLA and TCR-CMV co-occurrence was scored with hypergeometric tests, and a repertoire-size bias correction was applied to TCR pairs. False discovery rates were estimated in a later analysis by permuting HLA or CMV assignments 20 times. In a later analysis, co-occurring TCRs were grouped using DBSCAN, with TCRdist sequence similarity added in when clustering inside HLA-allele-positive subsets. Co-occurrence clustering excluded repertoires with fewer than 30,000 or more than 120,000 public chains, plus five with anomalous nucleotide sharing. Entries here come from immuneACCESS through TCRdb and include only in-frame sequences with V and J called. Some clones fail to appear in such tables; in the studies checked, an unresolved V gene covers under half of the shortfall, and the cause of the remainder is unknown. The V and J calls and the clone size are those of that table, but D and trimming were determined from the DNA. The sample records about 130,000 clones, about 80% of which are singletons. The ten largest clonotypes hold over 2% of the sample.

At the junction V is shortened by 5 bases and J by 5 bases, with 15 bases in between. The CDR3 spans 14 residues, from the cysteine through the phenylalanine. Only the CDR3 DNA is retained, 42 bases long and in frame from the first base. CDR1 and CDR2 were assigned from the germline V gene as SGHAT and FQNNGV. The sample originates from a study of cytomegalovirus exposure and HLA in healthy donors (dated by TCRdb to about 2017). Background on the whole study: According to an earlier analysis of several hundred of the donors, 200 million or so T cells yielded roughly 110 million unique TCR beta sequences and about 300 Gb of sequence data. Approximately 300 gigabases of sequencing data and 75 million to 85 million unique TCR sequences made up an early release that covered some 640 HLA-typed donors. The genetic ancestry cluster associated with self-reported Caucasian donors included roughly 84% of the roughly 360 genotyped donors. The study aimed to test whether signatures of past pathogen exposure could be identified by cataloging public T cell receptors. Using immunosequencing, the study profiled T cell repertoires from 666 subjects and related those repertoires to cytomegalovirus serostatus. Along with the roughly 670-subject first cohort, a separate validation cohort of around 110 different subjects was used. The study combined high-throughput TCR immunosequencing, statistical association of individual TCRs with disease status, and machine learning to predict cytomegalovirus infection status. A later analysis re-examined previously published TCR beta repertoires from just over 650 donors and added high-resolution HLA genotyping to investigate patterns of TCR occurrence. In the later analysis, no new phenotypic data were used to find candidate immune exposures; instead, reliance was placed on TCR beta sequences and their occurrence across donors. In an earlier analysis of a few hundred of the donors, high-throughput TCR beta sequencing was used to judge whether each TCR beta V gene segment behaved as functional or pseudogenic. Donor age, sex, ethnicity and CMV serostatus were compiled alongside the repertoire data. In a later genetic analysis, genome-wide SNP genotypes for about three fifths of the roughly 670 donors were used, and that subset was treated as a discovery cohort. All discovery cohort repertoires had been generated on a single sequencing platform. HLA typing included class I and class II loci at four-digit resolution. The number of typed donors differed by locus: roughly 620-640 for A, B, C, DRB1 and DQB1; approximately 530 for DQA1; 606 for DPA1; and about 450 for DPB1. About five DR-DQ haplotypes were treated as single units for association and clustering because of strong linkage in the cohort. Among some 410 genotyped donors of the cohort, an average of around 240,000 unique TCR beta nucleotide sequences was sequenced per donor, of which 15% to 20% were non-productive.

Study-level results and caveats: Three of the identified cytomegalovirus-associated TCR beta chains were confirmed in vitro to be specific for cytomegalovirus antigens. In a later genetic analysis, a missense DCLRE1C variant was associated with V-gene and J-gene trimming of TCR beta chains, and the association was replicated in an independent cohort. The only immune exposure information available for the cohort was CMV serostatus. The study gave a list of some 150 TCR beta chains associated with cytomegalovirus. The earlier analysis of around 600 of the donors excluded some 15 rarely observed V segments, including chromosome 9 orphons, because counts were too low. Compared with equally common non-associated chains, HLA-associated TCR beta chains in a later analysis were more clonally expanded and had lower generation probabilities. A later analysis reported that several top co-occurrence clusters appeared linked to parvovirus B19, influenza, CMV and Epstein-Barr virus. The classifier was reported to diagnose cytomegalovirus status with high specificity and sensitivity in both the original and validation cohorts. Because HLA typing was unavailable for some donors at each locus, only the typed subset was used in association tests. Most TCR sequences were seen in very few donors, while some public TCRs were found in many individuals. A further reported finding was that TCR beta sequences accurately predicted the HLA-A and HLA-B alleles for most subjects in the first cohort. Roughly uniform sequencing depth across donors was assumed in presence/absence analyses, although this assumption may not hold. According to the authors, the approach could potentially be generalized to other disease states and immunological phenotypes. Only TCR beta chains were sequenced in this cohort, and the absence of alpha or paired-chain data limited detectable features. At a false discovery rate of 0.05, a later analysis linked around 17,000 TCR beta sequences to specific HLA alleles. According to a later analysis, most CMV-associated TCR beta chains appeared to be HLA-restricted, and the HLA associations seemed to be driven largely by CMV exposure. A group of highly shared sequence variants was considered likely to be a technical artifact of the sequencing pipeline. When HLA alleles, especially DR and DQ, strongly co-occurred, TCR associations were difficult to assign to individual alleles. Correlated functional status among segregating V segments might be attributable to linkage disequilibrium, but an unknown experimental factor could not be ruled out. Broadly in line with IMGT annotations, most TCR beta V segments showed up in productive rearrangements about 87% or about 30% of the time in an earlier analysis of some 590 of the donors. Some IMGT-functional V segments, including TRBV6-2 and TRBV6-3, could not be distinguished by the 87-base-pair reads and were therefore excluded. According to a later genetic analysis, donors in an Asian-associated ancestry cluster had fewer N-insertions in productive TCRs than the approximately 650-donor mean. In a later analysis, the rate of TCR association differed among HLA loci, with DRB1 alleles having the most associated TCRs and HLA-C alleles having the fewest.

This receptor was obtained from a man aged 25 to 45 in good health and CMV-seronegative. Sequenced sample: PBMCs. The chain was built from TRBV11-2 and TRBJ1-2, and perhaps TRBD1 as D gene, on 6 matching bases. This receptor carries the CDR3 CASSPDGTSYGYTF. The DNA sequence is as follows: TGTGCCAGCAGCCCGGATGGGACATCGTATGGCTACACCTTC.